The table lists the clone carrying this T cell receptor beta chain with many counts. In assigning cohorts, the study relied on participant-reported clinical history. This specimen comes from a study of blood T cell repertoires in COVID-19. The overall study: Samples came from the United States, Italy and Spain, spanning acute and convalescent COVID-19.

Sequencing was performed with immunoSEQ multiplex PCR; in TCRdb, only in-frame clones are kept and a portion is missing. The table records about 200,000 clones, around 80% of them present only once. In germline, CDR1 is MDHEN, CDR2 SYDVKM. V lost 6 bases and J 3 bases, leaving 11 bases between the germline ends. The CDR3 has 14 amino acids. This sequence originates from a woman between 35 and 50 years old with acute COVID-19. The sequenced sample was PBMCs or T cells enriched from blood (not recorded which). This sequence joins TRBV28 and TRBJ2-2; D might be TRBD1 (6 bases). CDR3 loop: CASRIGGYTGELFF. The CDR3 nucleotides read TGTGCCAGCAGGATAGGGGGATACACCGGGGAGCTGTTTTTT.